The clone carrying this T cell receptor beta chain was counted a few times. This sample stems from a study of blood T cell repertoires in COVID-19. On the study more broadly: From the United States, Italy and Spain came samples of acute and convalescent COVID-19. The cDNA or gDNA used as material had been derived from T cells, B-cell-depleted T cells, or PBMCs.

Those enrolled in Seattle joined during active infection and were followed longitudinally afterward. Per the original methods: Reference gene primer amplification gave nucleated cell count estimates. Generated by immunoSEQ multiplex PCR, the TCRdb table keeps only in-frame clones and is missing some. The D gene and trimming were derived from the DNA, and the V and J assignments and clone size from that table. The sample has 70,000 to 100,000 clones, roughly 87% seen once; the top ten hold about 16%. Material: peripheral blood. The receptor's source is a woman aged 55-70 years with COVID-19, enrolled during active disease.

This CDR3 is CASSFGEKLFF. The CDR3 nucleotides read TGTGCCAGCAGCTTCGGTGAAAAACTGTTTTTT. This rearrangement joins TRBV7-9 to TRBJ1-4, with no clear D. The CDR3 length is 11 residues. Germline V gene sequence: CDR1 SEHNR, CDR2 FQNEAQ (reference sequence). Trimming took off 3 bases at V and 7 bases at J, with 3 bases between the two ends.